Detailed here is one T cell receptor (beta chain). Clones were sequenced by immunoSEQ multiplex PCR, and TCRdb holds only the in-frame ones, with some missing. The sample yields over 400,000 clones, about 89% seen once. Those enrolled in Seattle joined during active infection and were followed longitudinally afterward. The CDR3 has 15 residues. Per germline, CDR1 LNHDA and CDR2 SQIVND (reference sequence). With 9 bases clipped from V and 6 bases from J, the junction kept 11 bases outside the gene matches. The data were taken from a study of blood T cell repertoires in COVID-19. Study-wide context: The samples span acute and convalescent COVID-19 from the United States, Italy and Spain. T cells, B-cell-depleted T cells, or PBMCs supplied cDNA or gDNA.

The chain links TRBV19 to TRBJ2-2, with 9 positions matching TRBD1. The source is a woman in her fifties or sixties with COVID-19, enrolled during active disease. The sequenced sample consisted of peripheral blood. The CDR3 sequence is CASTTQGAVAGELFF. CDR3 nucleotides: TGTGCCAGCACGACACAGGGGGCGGTGGCCGGGGAGCTGTTTTTT.